This TCR beta chain was profiled in a study of blood T cell repertoires in COVID-19. The overall study: COVID-19 samples from acute and convalescent phases originated in the United States, Italy and Spain.

Libraries were prepared by immunoSEQ multiplex PCR; TCRdb keeps only in-frame clonotypes and omits some of them. Among over 200,000 clones, 90% were seen once, and the ten largest hold about 15%. Germline CDR1 and CDR2: GTSNPN and SVGIG (reference sequence). V shed 5 bases and J shed 5 bases, with 9 bases lying between them. The CDR3 extends over 11 amino acids. The sample comprised PBMCs or T cells enriched from blood (not recorded which). The chain couples TRBV30 to TRBJ2-5; D is unresolved. The sequence was collected from a man aged 30 to 39 who had been exposed to COVID-19. DNA of the CDR3: TGTGCCTGGGGGGTCGGGGAGACCCAGTACTTC. As protein: CAWGVGETQYF. The full variable domain, rest sourced from reference TRBV30 and TRBJ2-5, is SQTIHQWPATLVQPVGSPLSLECTVEGTSNPNLYWYRQAAGRGLQLLFYSVGIGQISSEVPQNLSASRPQDRQFILSSKKLLLSDSGFYLCAWGVGETQYFGPGTRLLVL.